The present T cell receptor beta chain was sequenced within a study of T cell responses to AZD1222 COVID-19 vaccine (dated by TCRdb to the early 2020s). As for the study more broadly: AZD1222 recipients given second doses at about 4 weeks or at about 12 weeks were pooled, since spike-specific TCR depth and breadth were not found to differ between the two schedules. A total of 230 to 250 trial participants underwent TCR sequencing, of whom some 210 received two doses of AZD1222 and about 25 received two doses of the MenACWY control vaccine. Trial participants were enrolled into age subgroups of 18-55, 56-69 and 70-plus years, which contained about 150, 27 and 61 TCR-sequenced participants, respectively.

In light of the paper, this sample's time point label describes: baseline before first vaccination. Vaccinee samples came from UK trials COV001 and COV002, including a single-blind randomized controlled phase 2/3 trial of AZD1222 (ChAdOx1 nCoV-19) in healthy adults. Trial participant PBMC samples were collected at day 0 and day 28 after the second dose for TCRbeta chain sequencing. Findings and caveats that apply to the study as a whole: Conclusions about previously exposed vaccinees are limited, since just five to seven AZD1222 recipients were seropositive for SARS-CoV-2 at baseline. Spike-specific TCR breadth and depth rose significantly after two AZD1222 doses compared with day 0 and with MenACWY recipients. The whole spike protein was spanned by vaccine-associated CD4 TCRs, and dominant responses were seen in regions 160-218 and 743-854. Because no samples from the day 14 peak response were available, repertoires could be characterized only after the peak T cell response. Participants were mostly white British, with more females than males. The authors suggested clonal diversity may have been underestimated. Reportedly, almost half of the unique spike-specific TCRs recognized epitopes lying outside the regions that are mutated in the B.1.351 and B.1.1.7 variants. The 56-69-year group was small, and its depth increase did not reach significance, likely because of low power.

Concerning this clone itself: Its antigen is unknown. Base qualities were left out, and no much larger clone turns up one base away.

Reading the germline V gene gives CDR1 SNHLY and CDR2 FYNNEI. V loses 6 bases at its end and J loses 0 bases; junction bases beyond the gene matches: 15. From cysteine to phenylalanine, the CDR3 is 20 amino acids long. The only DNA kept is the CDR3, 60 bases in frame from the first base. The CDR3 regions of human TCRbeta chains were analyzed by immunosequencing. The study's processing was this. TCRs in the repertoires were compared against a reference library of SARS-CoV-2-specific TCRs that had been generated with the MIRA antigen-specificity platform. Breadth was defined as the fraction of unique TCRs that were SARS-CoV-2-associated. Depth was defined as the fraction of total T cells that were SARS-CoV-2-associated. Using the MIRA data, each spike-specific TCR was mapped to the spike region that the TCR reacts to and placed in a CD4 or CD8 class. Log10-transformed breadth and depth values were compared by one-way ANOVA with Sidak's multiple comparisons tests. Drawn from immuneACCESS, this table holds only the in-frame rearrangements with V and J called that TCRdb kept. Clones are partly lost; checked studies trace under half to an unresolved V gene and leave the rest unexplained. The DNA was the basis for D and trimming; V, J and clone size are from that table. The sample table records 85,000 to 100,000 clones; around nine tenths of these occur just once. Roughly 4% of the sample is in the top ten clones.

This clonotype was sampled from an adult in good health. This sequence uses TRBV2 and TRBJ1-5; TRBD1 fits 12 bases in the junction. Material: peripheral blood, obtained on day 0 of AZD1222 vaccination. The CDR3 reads CASRGQGATSGGYSNQPQHF. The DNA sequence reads TGTGCCAGCAGGGGACAGGGGGCAACCTCTGGGGGTTATAGCAATCAGCCCCAGCATTTT.